Below are 21 T cell receptor beta chains sequenced from a single sample in a study of blood T cell repertoires in COVID-19. Data came from immunoSEQ multiplex PCR; TCRdb stores just in-frame clones and leaves some out. This sample has 120,000 or so clones, with approximately 87% found just once. Sequencing was carried out using peripheral blood. These receptors were collected from a woman aged 60 to 75 with acute or convalescent COVID-19.

V and J are TRBV7-6 and TRBJ2-7, with TRBD2 matching 8 bases. V gave up 5 bases and J gave up 0 bases; unmatched junction bases: 9. Germline assignment: CDR1 SGHVS and CDR2 FNYEAQ. The CDR3 is made up of 16 amino acids. CDR3 coding DNA: TGTGCCAGCAGCCCCGTGGCTAGCGGGTTCTCCTACGAGCAGTACTTC. It encodes CASSPVASGFSYEQYF. Looking up the rest from reference TRBV7-6 and TRBJ2-7 gives the full variable domain: GAGVSQSPRYKVTKRGQDVALRCDPISGHVSLYWYRQALGQGPEFLTYFNYEAQQDKSGLPNDRFSAERPEGSISTLTIQRTEQRDSAMYRCASSPVASGFSYEQYFGPGTRLTVT.

This clone occurred once. The chain combines TRBV2 with TRBJ2-1, with D possibly matching TRBD2 (6 bases). From germline, CDR1 is SNHLY and CDR2 FYNNEI. The CDR3 extends over 14 amino acids. Between the trimmed V and J ends, which lost 7 bases and 9 bases, there was a span of 19 bases. The CDR3 coding sequence is TGTGCCAGCAATCCGGGACTGTCTCCAGGTGAGCAGTTCTTC. Protein product: CASNPGLSPGEQFF.

The chain joins TRBV5-8 to TRBJ1-6; weak D call: TRBD1 (6 bases). The CDR3 has 15 amino acids. CDR1 and CDR2 (germline): SGHTS, YDEGEE. With 4 bases removed from V and 4 bases from J, the gap between germline ends came to 12 bases. CDR3 residues: CASSPPGTYNSPLHF. The CDR3 DNA is TGTGCCAGCAGCCCGCCGGGGACATATAATTCACCCCTCCACTTT. The entire variable domain, with the rest obtained from reference TRBV5-8 and TRBJ1-6, is as follows: EAGVTQSPTHLIKTRGQQATLRCSPISGHTSVYWYQQALGLGLQFLLWYDEGEERNRGNFPPRFSGRQFPNYSSELNVNALELEDSALYLCASSPPGTYNSPLHFGNGTRLTVT.

V and J are TRBV6-5 and TRBJ1-6; a possible D gene is TRBD1 (6 bases). Germline CDR1 and CDR2: MNHEY and SVGAGI. V was clipped by 6 bases and J by 7 bases, with 16 bases between them. The CDR3 extends over 15 amino acids. CDR3 DNA: TGTGCCAGCAGGGACAGACAGTTCGTGAATTCACCCCTCCACTTT. This translates into CASRDRQFVNSPLHF.

V usage is TRBV29-1 and J usage is TRBJ1-2; 8 bases fit TRBD1. V lost 2 bases and J lost 7; bases outside the gene matches: 3. The CDR3 spans 12 residues. Germline assignment: CDR1 SQVTM and CDR2 ANQGSEA. The CDR3 spells CSVELGTGGYTF. CDR3 nucleotides: TGCAGCGTTGAATTAGGGACAGGTGGCTACACCTTC.

The V gene is TRBV9, the J gene TRBJ1-1; D unclear. Germline CDR1 SGDLS, CDR2 YYNGEE. Trimming removed 0 bases from V and 6 bases from J, with 12 bases in between. The CDR3 contains 14 residues. The CDR3 spells CASSVVPGRSEAFF. CDR3 DNA: TGTGCCAGCAGCGTAGTACCGGGGAGGTCTGAAGCTTTCTTT.

The V gene is TRBV19, the J gene TRBJ2-1; tentatively, D is TRBD1 (6 bases). The V gene lost 3 bases and the J gene lost 10 bases, with 13 bases spanning the gap. Looked up from germline, CDR1 is LNHDA and CDR2 is SQIVND (reference sequence). This CDR3 spans 13 amino acids. The CDR3 DNA reads as TGTGCCAGTAGTATGGGGGCGTGGAGGGAGCAGTTCTTC. Translation gives CASSMGAWREQFF.

V is TRBV7-9 and J is TRBJ1-6; unclear D gene. Trimming pared 5 bases from V and 8 bases from J, leaving 16 bases between. Germline loops: CDR1 SEHNR, CDR2 FQNEAQ (reference sequence). The CDR3 sequence is 15 residues long. The CDR3: CASSPFTRVDSPLHF. Here the CDR3 DNA reads TGTGCCAGCAGCCCCTTTACCCGAGTGGATTCACCCCTCCACTTT.

V usage is TRBV3-1 (or the pseudogene TRBV3-2) and J usage is TRBJ2-2; the match to TRBD2 covers 7 bases. The CDR3 runs 14 residues. The V segment lost 1 base and the J segment 4 bases; nucleotides outside the gene matches: 0. Germline values: CDR1 LGHDT, CDR2 YNNKEL (reference sequence). The chain's CDR3 is CASSQGGSTGELFF. The CDR3 DNA follows: TGTGCCAGCAGCCAAGGCGGGAGCACCGGGGAGCTGTTTTTT.

This clone was recorded once. The V call is TRBV7-2, the J call TRBJ1-2; a weak D match, TRBD1 (6 bases). The V end lost 3 bases, the J end lost 2 bases, and 10 bases lay between the germline ends. CDR1 is SGHTA, CDR2 FQGNSA, per germline. The CDR3 extends over 14 amino acids. Here the CDR3 DNA reads TGTGCCAGCAGCTTTTACGGGACAAACTATGGCTACACCTTC. Translation gives CASSFYGTNYGYTF.

This clone showed up just a few times. The genes are TRBV6-5 and TRBJ1-5, with 7 nucleotides matching TRBD1. V shed 6 bases, J shed 2 bases, and the junction held 7 bases outside the gene matches. Looked up from germline, CDR1 is MNHEY and CDR2 is SVGAGI. The CDR3 is 15 amino acids. In DNA, the CDR3 is TGTGCCAGCAGCAATCGTGGACAGGGCAATCAGCCCCAGCATTTT. The encoded protein is CASSNRGQGNQPQHF.

This chain joins TRBV7-9 and TRBJ2-5, with 8 bases that match TRBD2. V was clipped by 3 bases and J by 1 base; unmatched bases: 1. The CDR3 has 14 amino acids. Germline values: CDR1 SEHNR, CDR2 FQNEAQ (reference sequence). The CDR3 sequence: CASSFTSGQETQYF. The CDR3 DNA follows: TGTGCCAGCAGCTTCACTAGCGGCCAAGAGACCCAGTACTTC. Filled out from reference TRBV7-9 and TRBJ2-5, the complete variable domain reads DTGVSQNPRHKITKRGQNVTFRCDPISEHNRLYWYRQTLGQGPEFLTYFQNEAQLEKSRLLSDRFSAERPKGSFSTLEIQRTEQGDSAMYLCASSFTSGQETQYFGPGTRLLVL.

The table lists this clone with a count of one. The V and J genes are TRBV9 and TRBJ2-3, with a possible D match to TRBD2 (7 bases). V was clipped by 4 bases and J by 5 bases, with 20 bases between them. Germline-derived CDR1 and CDR2 are SGDLS and YYNGEE. This CDR3 has 16 amino acids. CDR3: CASSPPRGPALDTQYF. For the CDR3, the DNA is TGTGCCAGCAGCCCCCCGCGGGGGCCGGCTTTAGATACGCAGTATTTT.

A few counts support this clone. V usage is TRBV28 and J usage is TRBJ1-1, with a possible D match to TRBD1 (6 bases). This CDR3 has 14 amino acids. V was trimmed by 6 bases and J by 1 base, leaving 12 bases between them. The germline gives CDR1 MDHEN, CDR2 SYDVKM. The CDR3 region is CASRWGRTNTEAFF. The CDR3 coding sequence is TGTGCCAGCAGGTGGGGGCGGACGAACACTGAAGCTTTCTTT.

V is TRBV12-3 or TRBV12-4 and J is TRBJ1-1, with D possibly TRBD1 on 6 matching bases. The CDR3 totals 13 residues. The V gene lost 1 base and the J gene lost 4 bases, with 7 bases spanning the gap. CDR3 sequence reads: CASSLVGGTEAFF. The CDR3 DNA follows: TGTGCCAGCAGTTTAGTAGGGGGCACTGAAGCTTTCTTT.

The rearrangement links TRBV27 to TRBJ1-6; possibly TRBD1 for D (6 bases). In germline, CDR1 is MNHEY, CDR2 SMNVEV (reference sequence). V was shortened by 6 bases and J by 5 bases, with 20 bases between the two germline ends. This CDR3 spans 17 amino acids. In DNA form, the CDR3 reads TGTGCCAGCAGGAAGGTAGGGGGGGCCCTCAATAATTCACCCCTCCACTTT. Encoded protein: CASRKVGGALNNSPLHF.

The rearrangement joins TRBV3-1 (or the pseudogene TRBV3-2) to TRBJ2-1; TRBD2 matches at 7 bases. Losses at the gene ends were 1 base for V and 4 bases for J; bases not matched to a gene: 1. Per germline, CDR1 LGHDT and CDR2 YNNKEL (reference sequence). CDR3 length: 14 amino acids. The CDR3 reads CASSQGGGYNEQFF. Here the CDR3 DNA reads TGTGCCAGCAGCCAAGGGGGGGGGTACAATGAGCAGTTCTTC.

This clone has just one count. The rearrangement links TRBV5-1 to TRBJ1-2; D unclear. In germline, CDR1 is SGHRS, CDR2 YFSETQ. With 4 bases removed from V and 4 bases from J, the gap between germline ends came to 17 bases. The CDR3 is 15 residues long. The DNA of the CDR3 is TGCGCCAGCAGCCACTACCCTCCCAACACCTATGGCTACACCTTC. Translation: CASSHYPPNTYGYTF.

This clone was picked up one time. Being one base from a much bigger clone, this may be a read error. The chain combines TRBV2 with TRBJ1-5; TRBD1 is a possible D gene (6 bases). Germline V gives CDR1 SNHLY, CDR2 FYNNEI. V lost 0 bases and J 6 bases, leaving 12 bases between the germline ends. The CDR3 loop spans 15 amino acids. CDR3 coding DNA: TGTGCCAGCAGTGAAGCGCTACAGGGAAGTCAGCCCCAGCATTTT. As protein: CASSEALQGSQPQHF.

The V and J genes are TRBV11-2 and TRBJ1-6, with D uncertain. The CDR3 sequence is 13 residues long. Germline CDR1 reads SGHAT; CDR2 reads FQNNGV. Deletions cut 5 bases from V and 9 bases from J, with 11 bases between. The CDR3 nucleotides are TGTGCCAGCAGCCCTCGGGAAAGTTCACCCCTCCACTTT. Translation: CASSPRESSPLHF.

This chain joins TRBV9 and TRBJ1-4; D uncertain. Trimming left V 0 bases short and J 4 bases short, with 4 bases between. The germline gives CDR1 SGDLS, CDR2 YYNGEE. This CDR3 has 13 residues. In DNA, the CDR3 is TGTGCCAGCAGCGTAGGGCTTAATGAAAAACTGTTTTTT. Translating gives CASSVGLNEKLFF.